The T cell receptor beta chain under discussion was sequenced for a study of T-cell memory formation after mild COVID-19. TCRdb independently ran MiXCR on the 5' RACE reads; one entry per CDR3 protein. The table shows 550,000 to 650,000 distinct CDR3 sequences, with about 18% occurring only once. The study, taken as a whole, reports: Mainly CM and EM harbored the contracting CD4+ clones; mainly EMRA harbored the CD8+ ones. Whether day 37 second-wave clones are SARS-CoV-2-specific was not confirmed.

This clonotype showed up many times. Its antigen is not identified. The V and J ends lost 6 bases and 2 bases, in that order; junction bases with no gene match: 12. This CDR3 is built from 18 residues. The germline V gene encodes CDR1 SGHVS and CDR2 FNYEAQ. This chain links TRBV7-6 with TRBJ2-2; 10 nucleotides line up with TRBD2. The specimen was PBMCs or a T cell subset sorted from them (not recorded which). This TCR was recovered from an adult woman who had mild COVID-19 (a few samples of this study predate the infection). Cell type and time point are not known. Here the CDR3 DNA reads TGTGCCAGCAGTCCCGTGCTAGCGGGAGCGGTAAACACCGGGGAGCTGTTTTTT. Protein: CASSPVLAGAVNTGELFF.